The T cell receptor beta chain described here comes from a study of blood T cells in healthy people across ages. Turning to this clonotype: Its antigen is currently unknown.

Study conclusions and caveats: A roughly linear age-dependent decrease characterized TCR beta diversity per million T cells. Any changes in expanded clonotypes were possibly confounded, as donor CMV status remained unknown. Estimates drawn from one million T cells were deemed to understate diversity.

Germline V lookup: CDR1 SNHLY, CDR2 FYNNEI. CDR3 length equals 12 residues. V lost 6 bases and J lost 4, with 9 bases in between. Then a second PCR, running roughly 6 to 11 cycles, was carried out with a sample-barcoded 5' primer and a J-beta primer mix. One entry per CDR3 protein results from TCRdb running MiXCR on the 5' RACE reads. The sample consists of some 1.1 million distinct CDR3 sequences, roughly two fifths of them appearing once. Sequencing was performed on blood. The receptor comes from a man younger than 35 in good health. The rearrangement joins TRBV2 to TRBJ1-2, with unresolved D. The CDR3 DNA follows: TGTGCCAGCAGCGGGGTAGTCTATGGCTACACCTTC. Translating it yields CASSGVVYGYTF.